The sequence of this TCR beta chain was determined in a study of blood T cell repertoires in COVID-19. Study-wide background: Some COVID-19 samples were acute and others convalescent; all came from the United States, Italy and Spain. Sample material is recorded as cDNA or gDNA derived from T cells, B-cell-depleted T cells, or PBMCs.

This clone was seen only a few times. In the original analysis: The assay estimated nucleated cells by amplifying reference gene primers. Data came from immunoSEQ multiplex PCR; TCRdb stores just in-frame clones and leaves some out. The D gene and trimming were derived from the DNA, and the V and J assignments and clone size from that table. Found here are around 100,000 clones, roughly 88% of them singletons; the top ten hold about 6%. The sample consisted of peripheral blood. This TCR came from an older woman with acute or convalescent COVID-19.

This CDR3 reads CASSDPQGITDTQYF. In DNA form, the CDR3 reads TGTGCCAGCAGCGACCCACAGGGGATTACAGATACGCAGTATTTT. The chain couples TRBV11-2 to TRBJ2-3, with 7 bases that match TRBD1. The trim removed 5 bases at V and 3 bases at J, leaving 8 bases unmatched. Germline loops: CDR1 SGHAT, CDR2 FQNNGV. The CDR3 is 15 amino acids.